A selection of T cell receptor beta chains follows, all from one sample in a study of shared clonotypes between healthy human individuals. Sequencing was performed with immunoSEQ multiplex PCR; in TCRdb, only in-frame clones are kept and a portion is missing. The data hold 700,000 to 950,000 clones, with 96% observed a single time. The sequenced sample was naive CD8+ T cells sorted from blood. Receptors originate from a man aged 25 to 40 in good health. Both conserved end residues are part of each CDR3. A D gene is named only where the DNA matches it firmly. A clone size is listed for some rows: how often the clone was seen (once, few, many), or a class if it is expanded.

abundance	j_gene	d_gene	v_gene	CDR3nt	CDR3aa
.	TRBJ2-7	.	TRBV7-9	TGTGCCAGCAGCCAACGGGGGGCCGCCTACGAGCAGTACTTC	CASSQRGAAYEQYF
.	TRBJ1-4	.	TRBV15	TGTGCCACCTCTTCTAGGACAACTAATGAAAAACTGTTTTTT	CATSSRTTNEKLFF
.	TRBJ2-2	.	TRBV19	TGTGCCAGTAGTATAGGGACCGGGGAGCTGTTTTTT	CASSIGTGELFF
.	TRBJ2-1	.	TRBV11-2	TGTGCCAGCAGCTTCCCTCAGGGCAGGACCCATGAGCAGTTCTTC	CASSFPQGRTHEQFF
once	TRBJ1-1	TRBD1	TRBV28	TGTGCCAGCAGTTTCTCTGCAACAGGGGGCGCGGCTGAAGCTTTCTTT	CASSFSATGGAAEAFF
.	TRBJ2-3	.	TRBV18	TGTGCCAGCTCACGCACCTTAGGGCAGACTAGCACAGATACGCAGTATTTT	CASSRTLGQTSTDTQYF
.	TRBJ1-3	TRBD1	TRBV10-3	TGTGCCATCAGCCTTACAGGGGAGGTGGGCTCTGGAAACACCATATATTTT	CAISLTGEVGSGNTIYF
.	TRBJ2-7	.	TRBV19	TGTGCCAGTAGGGGGTCTGGGGACTACGAGCAGTACTTC	CASRGSGDYEQYF
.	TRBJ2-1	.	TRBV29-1	TGCAGCGTTGAGGTCAGCTACAATGAGCAGTTCTTC	CSVEVSYNEQFF
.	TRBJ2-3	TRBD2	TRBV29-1	TGCAGCGTTTGCCTAGCGGGAGGCCCAGATACGCAGTATTTT	CSVCLAGGPDTQYF
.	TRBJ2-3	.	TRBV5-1	TGCGCCAGCAGCTTACGGGCCGGGACTCCCACCCGCACAGATACGCAGTATTTT	CASSLRAGTPTRTDTQYF
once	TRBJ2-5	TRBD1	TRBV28	TGTGCCAGCAACCGAGGGGACAGGGCGGAAGAGACCCAGTACTTC	CASNRGDRAEETQYF
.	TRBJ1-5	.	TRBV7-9	TGTGCCAGCAGTCCACAGGGTCGGGATCAGCCCCAGCATTTT	CASSPQGRDQPQHF
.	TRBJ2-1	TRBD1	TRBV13	TGTGCCAGCAGCTTAGGGCCGGGACAGAGAATCTACAATGAGCAGTTCTTC	CASSLGPGQRIYNEQFF